The rows below give T cell receptor beta chains drawn from one sample of a study of T-cell memory formation after mild COVID-19. From the 5' RACE reads, TCRdb called clonotypes with MiXCR, one entry per CDR3 protein. The table has about 450,000 distinct CDR3 sequences, roughly a quarter seen once. The sample was PBMCs or a T cell subset sorted from them (not recorded which). Receptors were obtained from an adult woman who had mild COVID-19 (a few samples of this study predate the infection). Cell type and time point are not known. CDR3s include the opening cysteine and the closing phenylalanine or tryptophan. The D gene is left open where the match is weak. Not all rows give a size; the values are once, few, many and, for expanded clones, a class.

clone_size j_call v_call d_call cdr3_aa cdr3_nt
NA TRBJ2-3 TRBV11-2 NA CASSLTRVGADTQYF TGTGCCAGCAGCTTAACTAGGGTCGGCGCAGATACGCAGTATTTT
few TRBJ2-5 TRBV7-3 NA CASSRAVQETQYF TGTGCCAGCAGCAGAGCGGTCCAAGAGACCCAGTACTTC
few TRBJ2-1 TRBV20-1 TRBD2 CSAPKLHLAGYNEQFF TGCAGTGCCCCAAAATTGCATCTAGCGGGTTACAATGAGCAGTTCTTC
few TRBJ2-5 TRBV21-1 NA CASSIPRAGGQETQYF TGTGCCAGCAGCATTCCTAGGGCGGGAGGGCAAGAGACCCAGTACTTC
NA TRBJ1-1 TRBV9 TRBD1 CASSSMRQGPEAFF TGTGCCAGCAGCAGTATGCGACAGGGCCCTGAAGCTTTCTTT
NA TRBJ2-7 TRBV5-8 TRBD2 CASSLGVAGASF TGTGCCAGCAGCTTAGGCGTAGCGGGAGCCAGTTTC
few TRBJ1-6 TRBV20-1 NA CSGKGGNGSPLHF TGCAGTGGGAAAGGAGGGAATGGGTCACCCCTCCACTTT
NA TRBJ2-3 TRBV7-9 NA CASSLDWQGRSTDTQYF TGTGCCAGCAGCTTAGATTGGCAAGGCAGATCCACAGATACGCAGTATTTT
NA TRBJ2-3 TRBV10-2 NA CASSGREWSDTQYF TGCGCCAGCAGTGGGAGGGAGTGGTCAGATACGCAGTATTTT
NA TRBJ1-5 TRBV6-5 NA CASSYRGGSNQPQHF TGTGCCAGCAGTTACAGGGGGGGGAGCAATCAGCCCCAGCATTTT
few TRBJ2-5 TRBV4-1 NA CASSTRQAPQETQYF TGCGCCAGCAGCACCCGACAGGCACCTCAAGAGACCCAGTACTTC
few TRBJ2-7 TRBV20-1 TRBD2 CSASPGGAPFGGPYEQYF TGCAGTGCTAGTCCGGGGGGGGCCCCATTTGGAGGCCCCTACGAGCAGTACTTC
NA TRBJ2-1 TRBV6-6 NA CASSYVLDRQFF TGTGCCAGCAGTTACGTACTAGATCGGCAGTTCTTC
NA TRBJ2-1 TRBV5-1 NA CASKGNNEQFF TGCGCCAGCAAAGGAAACAATGAGCAGTTCTTC